The rows below give T cell receptor beta chains drawn from one sample of a study of blood T cell repertoires in COVID-19. This table comes from immunoSEQ multiplex PCR, and its TCRdb copy is limited to in-frame clones, with some not included. Of over 80,000 clones detected, roughly 80% appear once; the ten largest clones hold 3.5% to 4.5%. The source material was peripheral blood. The receptors were gathered from a woman between 45 and 65 years old with acute or convalescent COVID-19. CDR3s include the opening cysteine and the closing phenylalanine or tryptophan. Each record gives: D gene, V gene, J gene, clone size, CDR3 protein, CDR3 DNA. D genes are given only for firm matches. Clone size is shown for a subset of rows, as once, few, many or a class of expanded clone.

.,TRBV12-3/TRBV12-4,TRBJ1-5,.,CASSLAADSSQHF,TGTGCCAGCAGTTTAGCCGCGGACAGTTCCCAGCATTTT
TRBD1,TRBV5-1,TRBJ1-1,.,CASTWDSANTEAFF,TGCGCCAGCACCTGGGACAGCGCGAACACTGAAGCTTTCTTT
TRBD2,TRBV25-1,TRBJ2-3,.,CASGLGAGDTDTQYF,TGTGCCAGCGGCCTTGGAGCGGGGGACACAGATACGCAGTATTTT
TRBD1,TRBV20-1,TRBJ1-2,few,CSASSTGDPYGYTF,TGCAGTGCTAGTTCGACAGGGGACCCCTATGGCTACACCTTC
.,TRBV3-1/TRBV3-2,TRBJ2-1,.,CASSQVPSNNNEQFF,TGTGCCAGCAGCCAAGTACCCTCAAACAACAATGAGCAGTTCTTC
.,TRBV9,TRBJ1-2,.,CASSPSGGIGGYTF,TGTGCCAGCAGCCCCTCCGGGGGAATCGGGGGCTACACCTTC
TRBD1,TRBV19,TRBJ1-2,.,CASSGQGRNYGYTF,TGTGCCAGTAGCGGACAGGGTCGGAACTATGGCTACACCTTC
TRBD1,TRBV6-6,TRBJ1-2,.,CASSKQGGANYGYTF,TGTGCCAGCAGTAAACAGGGGGGAGCTAACTATGGCTACACCTTC
TRBD1,TRBV2,TRBJ1-2,.,CASSTGTGMGTF,TGTGCCAGCAGCACCGGGACAGGGATGGGCACCTTC
TRBD2,TRBV9,TRBJ2-5,.,CASSRRPSGGKETQYF,TGTGCCAGCAGCCGTAGGCCCAGCGGGGGGAAAGAGACCCAGTACTTC
TRBD2,TRBV18,TRBJ2-1,.,CASSPLVLAHEQFF,TGTGCCAGCTCACCATTGGTACTAGCGCATGAGCAGTTCTTC
TRBD1,TRBV19,TRBJ1-5,.,CASSIDRDRGWGQPQHF,TGTGCCAGTAGTATAGATCGGGACAGGGGCTGGGGGCAGCCCCAGCATTTT
TRBD1,TRBV3-1/TRBV3-2,TRBJ1-2,few,CASSFDRDGYTF,TGTGCCAGCAGCTTCGACAGGGACGGCTACACCTTC
.,TRBV9,TRBJ1-3,.,CASSVAHGLSSGNTIYF,TGTGCCAGCAGCGTAGCTCACGGACTCAGCTCTGGAAACACCATATATTTT
TRBD1,TRBV12-3/TRBV12-4,TRBJ1-2,.,CASSLSTGGDNAF,TGTGCCAGCAGCCTTAGTACAGGGGGCGATAACGCCTTC
TRBD1,TRBV12-3/TRBV12-4,TRBJ1-1,once,CASRQGLWTEAFF,TGTGCCAGTAGACAGGGATTGTGGACTGAAGCTTTCTTT
.,TRBV11-2,TRBJ1-2,.,CASSSPRGNNYGYTF,TGTGCCAGCAGCTCCCCTCGGGGGAATAACTATGGCTACACCTTC
.,TRBV14,TRBJ2-7,.,CASSQDRPLRGSYEQYF,TGTGCCAGCAGCCAAGATCGACCCCTAAGGGGCTCCTACGAGCAGTACTTC
TRBD2,TRBV6-5,TRBJ2-7,.,CASSTGGVSYEQYF,TGTGCCAGCAGTACGGGGGGAGTATCCTACGAGCAGTACTTC
TRBD1,TRBV4-1,TRBJ1-2,.,CASSQEGTGYGYTF,TGCGCCAGCAGCCAAGAGGGGACAGGATATGGCTACACCTTC
TRBD2,TRBV27,TRBJ2-2,.,CATREVAGGLNTGELFF,TGTGCCACCCGGGAGGTAGCGGGGGGGCTAAACACCGGGGAGCTGTTTTTT
.,TRBV7-2,TRBJ1-5,.,CASSLKGGARQPQHF,TGTGCCAGCAGCTTAAAGGGAGGGGCGCGGCAGCCCCAGCATTTT
TRBD1,TRBV7-2,TRBJ2-3,.,CASSSSGTGRDTQYF,TGTGCCAGCAGCTCCTCCGGGACAGGGCGGGATACGCAGTATTTT
TRBD1,TRBV28,TRBJ1-2,.,CASSRDRHGYTF,TGTGCCAGCAGCCGGGACAGACACGGCTACACCTTC
.,TRBV2,TRBJ1-5,.,CASSEGGPNQPQHF,TGTGCCAGCAGTGAAGGGGGGCCCAATCAGCCCCAGCATTTT
.,TRBV2,TRBJ1-5,.,CASSEAWGGNQPQHF,TGTGCCAGCAGTGAAGCATGGGGGGGAAATCAGCCCCAGCATTTT
.,TRBV6-2/TRBV6-3,TRBJ1-4,.,CASSYSQFGEKLFF,TGTGCCAGCAGTTACTCACAGTTTGGAGAAAAACTGTTTTTT
TRBD1,TRBV5-4,TRBJ1-3,.,CASSFRDSGNTIYF,TGTGCCAGCAGCTTCCGGGACAGCGGAAACACCATATATTTT
TRBD1,TRBV4-2,TRBJ2-5,.,CASSPGTENQETQYF,TGTGCCAGCAGCCCGGGGACAGAGAATCAAGAGACCCAGTACTTC
.,TRBV7-2,TRBJ1-2,few,CASSLDVTGLYGYTF,TGTGCCAGCAGCTTAGACGTCACAGGGTTGTATGGCTACACCTTC
.,TRBV5-1,TRBJ2-7,.,CASSLAVPSYEQYF,TGCGCCAGCAGCTTGGCTGTCCCTTCCTACGAGCAGTACTTC
.,TRBV10-3,TRBJ1-1,.,CAISEGERDTEAFF,TGTGCCATCAGTGAAGGGGAAAGAGACACTGAAGCTTTCTTT
.,TRBV6-1,TRBJ1-1,.,CASSEGGKGKGTEAFF,TGTGCCAGCAGTGAAGGGGGAAAGGGCAAGGGGACTGAAGCTTTCTTT
.,TRBV3-1/TRBV3-2,TRBJ1-1,.,CASSPTGRNTEAFF,TGTGCCAGCAGCCCCACAGGGAGGAACACTGAAGCTTTCTTT
.,TRBV13,TRBJ2-2,.,CASSLEGTGELFF,TGTGCCAGCAGCTTAGAGGGGACCGGGGAGCTGTTTTTT
TRBD1,TRBV6-5,TRBJ2-7,.,CASSGDRGPSYEQYF,TGTGCCAGCAGCGGAGACAGGGGGCCGAGCTACGAGCAGTACTTC
.,TRBV7-8,TRBJ2-5,.,CASSLLTRRETQYF,TGTGCCAGCAGCTTACTTACTAGAAGAGAGACCCAGTACTTC
TRBD2,TRBV9,TRBJ2-7,.,CASSPGGLAGGEQYF,TGTGCCAGCAGCCCAGGGGGACTAGCGGGGGGCGAGCAGTACTTC
TRBD1,TRBV7-9,TRBJ1-4,.,CASTRIGQGRTNEKLFF,TGTGCCAGCACCCGGATAGGACAGGGGCGAACTAATGAAAAACTGTTTTTT
TRBD1,TRBV4-1,TRBJ2-2,few,CASSLWDRGTSNTGELFF,TGCGCCAGCAGCCTTTGGGACAGGGGGACTTCGAACACCGGGGAGCTGTTTTTT
.,TRBV10-1,TRBJ2-4,.,CASETPATLWLAKNIQYF,TGCGCCAGCGAGACTCCGGCGACTCTTTGGCTAGCCAAAAACATTCAGTACTTC
TRBD1,TRBV18,TRBJ2-3,.,CASSPKHRGQIMTDTQYF,TGTGCCAGCTCACCCAAGCACAGGGGGCAAATCATGACAGATACGCAGTATTTT